This T cell receptor (beta chain) was observed in a study of neoadjuvant nivolumab and ipilimumab in lung cancer. Study-wide results and limits: TCR sequencing covered a small number of samples.

Details on this clone: As yet, its antigen is unknown.

Profiled with immunoSEQ multiplex PCR; TCRdb holds only in-frame clones, not every one. In the table there are 25,000 to 30,000 clones, 75% to 90% of which are singletons. The CDR3 spans 14 residues. V lost 4 bases, J lost 4 bases, and 4 bases stayed unmatched. The germline gives CDR1 SGHRS, CDR2 YFSETQ. The chain combines TRBV5-1 with TRBJ2-3; 9 bases align to TRBD2. The sequenced sample was peripheral blood, obtained before neoadjuvant nivolumab, alone or with ipilimumab. The sequence was obtained from an adult with non-small cell lung cancer. This chain's CDR3 is CASSVGLAADTQYF. The CDR3 DNA sequence: TGCGCCAGCAGCGTGGGACTAGCAGCAGATACGCAGTATTTT.